Listed below are T cell receptor beta chains from one sample, sequenced in a study of OX40 agonist ivuxolimab in advanced cancers. TCRdb's copy holds only in-frame clones and misses some; the assay was immunoSEQ multiplex PCR. The profile shows 65,000 to 70,000 clones, roughly 90% of them singletons. Specimen: CD4+ or CD8+ T cells sorted from blood, collected in a trial of the OX40 agonist ivuxolimab. Every receptor here comes from an adult with an advanced solid tumor such as melanoma, head and neck, liver or kidney cancer. The CDR3 runs from the conserved cysteine through the conserved F or W. D genes are given only for firm matches. A row's size may be missing; if present it is once, few, many or a size class.

J | D | V | size | DNA | CDR3
TRBJ2-1 | . | TRBV11-3 | . | TGTGCCAGCAGCGCAACTAGTTTACATGAGCAGTTCTTC | CASSATSLHEQFF
TRBJ2-7 | TRBD1 | TRBV6-1 | . | TGTGCCAGCAGTGACGTTTGGGGACAGGGGAAGTACGAGCAGTACTTC | CASSDVWGQGKYEQYF
TRBJ2-1 | . | TRBV19 | . | TGTGCCAGTAGGTCGATTGAGAGCGCCGCCCCGGAGCAGTTCTTC | CASRSIESAAPEQFF
TRBJ2-1 | . | TRBV27 | . | TGTGCCAGCAGCCTCGTCCCCTACAATGAGCAGTTCTTC | CASSLVPYNEQFF
TRBJ2-1 | . | TRBV12-1 | . | TGTGCCAGCAGCTGTTTCAGGCAGTGCTCCTACAATGAGCAGTTCTTC | CASSCFRQCSYNEQFF
TRBJ1-5 | . | TRBV6-8 | . | TGTGCCAGCAGTACCGGGGCAGGGGTCAATCAGCCCCAGCATTTT | CASSTGAGVNQPQHF
TRBJ2-2 | . | TRBV5-4 | . | TGTGCCAGCAGCACACAGGGATCGAACACCGGGGAGCTGTTTTTT | CASSTQGSNTGELFF
TRBJ1-4 | TRBD1 | TRBV5-4 | . | TGTGCCAGCAGCCTACGACAGGGTAATGAAAAACTGTTTTTT | CASSLRQGNEKLFF
TRBJ2-7 | . | TRBV4-2 | . | TGTGCCAGCAGCCAAGTTCGGGGCGCCACCTACGAGCAGTACTTC | CASSQVRGATYEQYF
TRBJ1-4 | TRBD1 | TRBV28 | . | TGTGCCAGCAGTATCGGGACAGGGTGGGAAAAACTGTTTTTT | CASSIGTGWEKLFF
TRBJ2-1 | . | TRBV18 | once | TGTGCCAGCTCACCACGGGGGGACGCGGTCTACAATGAGCAGTTCTTC | CASSPRGDAVYNEQFF
TRBJ2-5 | TRBD1 | TRBV29-1 | . | TGCAGCGTTGTACAGGGGGCAGAGACCCAGTACTTC | CSVVQGAETQYF
TRBJ2-1 | TRBD1 | TRBV29-1 | . | TGCAGCGTTGAGGGACAGGCCTACAATGAGCAGTTCTTC | CSVEGQAYNEQFF
TRBJ2-3 | . | TRBV29-1 | . | TGCAGCGTTGAAGGACTTCTCCTCACAGATACGCAGTATTTT | CSVEGLLLTDTQYF
TRBJ2-1 | TRBD1 | TRBV5-1 | . | TGCGCCAGCAGCTTGGCGCCGGGACAGGGCACTAATGAGCAGTTCTTC | CASSLAPGQGTNEQFF
TRBJ2-7 | . | TRBV21-1 | . | TGTGCCAGCAGCAGGCCCGTCGGCGGGAGCGGTTACGAGCAGTACTTC | CASSRPVGGSGYEQYF